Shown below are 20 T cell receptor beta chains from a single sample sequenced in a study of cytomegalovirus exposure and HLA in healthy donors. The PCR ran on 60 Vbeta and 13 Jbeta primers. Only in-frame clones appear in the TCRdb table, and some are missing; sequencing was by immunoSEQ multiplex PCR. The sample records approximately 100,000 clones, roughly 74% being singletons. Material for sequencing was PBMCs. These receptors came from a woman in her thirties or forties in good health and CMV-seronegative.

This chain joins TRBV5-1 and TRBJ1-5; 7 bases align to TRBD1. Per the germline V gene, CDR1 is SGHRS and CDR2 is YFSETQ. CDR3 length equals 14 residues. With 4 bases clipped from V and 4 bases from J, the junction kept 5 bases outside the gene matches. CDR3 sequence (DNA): TGCGCCAGCAGCCTGGGACAGCCTAATCAGCCCCAGCATTTT. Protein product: CASSLGQPNQPQHF.

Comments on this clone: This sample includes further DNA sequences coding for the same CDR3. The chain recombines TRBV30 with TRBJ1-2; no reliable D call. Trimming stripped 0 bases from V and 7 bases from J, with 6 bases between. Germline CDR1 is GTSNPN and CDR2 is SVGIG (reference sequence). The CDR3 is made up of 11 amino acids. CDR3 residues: CAWSVGGGYTF. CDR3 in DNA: TGTGCCTGGAGTGTAGGCGGTGGCTACACCTTC.

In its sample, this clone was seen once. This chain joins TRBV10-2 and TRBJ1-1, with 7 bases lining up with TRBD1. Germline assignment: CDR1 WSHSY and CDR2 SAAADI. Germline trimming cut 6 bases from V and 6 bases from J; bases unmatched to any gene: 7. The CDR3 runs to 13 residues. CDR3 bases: TGCGCCAGCAGAGAAGACAGGGTATCTGAAGCTTTCTTT. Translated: CASREDRVSEAFF.

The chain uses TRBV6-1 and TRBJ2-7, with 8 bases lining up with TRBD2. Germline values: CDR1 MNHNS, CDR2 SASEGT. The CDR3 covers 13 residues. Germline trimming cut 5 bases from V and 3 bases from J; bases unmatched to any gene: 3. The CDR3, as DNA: TGTGCCAGCAGTAAGCGGGGGAACTACGAGCAGTACTTC. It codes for CASSKRGNYEQYF.

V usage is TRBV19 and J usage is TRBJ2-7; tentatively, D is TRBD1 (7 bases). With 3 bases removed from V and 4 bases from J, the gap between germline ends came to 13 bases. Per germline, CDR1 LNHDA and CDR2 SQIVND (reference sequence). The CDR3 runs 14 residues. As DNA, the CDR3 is TGTGCCAGTAGTATTTCGACAGGGAGGTACGAGCAGTACTTC. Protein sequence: CASSISTGRYEQYF.

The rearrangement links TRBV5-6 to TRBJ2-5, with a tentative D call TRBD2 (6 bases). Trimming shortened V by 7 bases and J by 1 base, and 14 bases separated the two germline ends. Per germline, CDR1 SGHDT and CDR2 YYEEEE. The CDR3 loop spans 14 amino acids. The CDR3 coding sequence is TGTGCCAGCTGGCGGGACGGAGGCCAAGAGACCCAGTACTTC. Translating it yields CASWRDGGQETQYF.

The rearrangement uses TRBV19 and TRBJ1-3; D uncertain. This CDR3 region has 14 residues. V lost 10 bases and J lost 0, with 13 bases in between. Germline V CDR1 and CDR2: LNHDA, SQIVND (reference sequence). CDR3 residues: CATGLTPSGNTIYF. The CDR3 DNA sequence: TGTGCCACAGGATTAACACCCTCTGGAAACACCATATATTTT. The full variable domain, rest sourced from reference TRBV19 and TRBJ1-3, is DGGITQSPKYLFRKEGQNVTLSCEQNLNHDAMYWYRQDPGQGLRLIYYSQIVNDFQKGDIAEGYSVSREKKESFPLTVTSAQKNPTAFYLCATGLTPSGNTIYFGEGSWLTVV.

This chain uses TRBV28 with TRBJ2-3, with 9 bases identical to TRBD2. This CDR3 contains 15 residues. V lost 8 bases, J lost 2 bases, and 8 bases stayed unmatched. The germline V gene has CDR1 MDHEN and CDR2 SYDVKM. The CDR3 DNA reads TGTGCCAGCGGTAGGCTAGCGGGGTTCACAGATACGCAGTATTTT. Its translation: CASGRLAGFTDTQYF.

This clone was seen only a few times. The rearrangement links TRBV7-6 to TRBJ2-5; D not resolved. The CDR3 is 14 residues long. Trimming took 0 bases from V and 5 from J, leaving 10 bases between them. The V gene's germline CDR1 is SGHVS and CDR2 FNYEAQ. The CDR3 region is CASSLASVHETQYF. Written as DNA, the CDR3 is TGTGCCAGCAGCTTAGCCTCGGTTCACGAGACCCAGTACTTC.

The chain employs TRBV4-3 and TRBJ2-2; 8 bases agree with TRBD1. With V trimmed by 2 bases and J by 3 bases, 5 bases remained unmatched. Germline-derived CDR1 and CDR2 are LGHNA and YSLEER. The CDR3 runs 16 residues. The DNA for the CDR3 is TGCGCCAGCAGCCAAACCCCAGGGGGCTACACCGGGGAGCTGTTTTTT. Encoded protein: CASSQTPGGYTGELFF.

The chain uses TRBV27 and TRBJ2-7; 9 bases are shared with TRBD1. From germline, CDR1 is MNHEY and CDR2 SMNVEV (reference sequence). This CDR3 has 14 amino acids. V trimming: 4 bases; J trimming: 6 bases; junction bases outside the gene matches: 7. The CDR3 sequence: CASSYRDREAEQYF. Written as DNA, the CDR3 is TGTGCCAGCAGTTACCGGGACAGGGAAGCCGAGCAGTACTTC.

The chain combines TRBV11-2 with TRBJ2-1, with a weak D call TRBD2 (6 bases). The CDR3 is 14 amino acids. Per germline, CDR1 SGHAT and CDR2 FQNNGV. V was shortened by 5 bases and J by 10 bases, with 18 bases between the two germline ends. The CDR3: CASSAGLPNGEQFF. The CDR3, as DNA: TGTGCCAGCAGCGCGGGACTCCCAAACGGGGAGCAGTTCTTC.

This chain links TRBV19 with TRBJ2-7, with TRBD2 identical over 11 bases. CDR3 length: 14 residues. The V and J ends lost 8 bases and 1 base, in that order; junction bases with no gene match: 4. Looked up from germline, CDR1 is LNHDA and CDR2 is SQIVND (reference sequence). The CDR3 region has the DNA TGTGCCAGTTCACTAGCGGGGGATTCCTACGAGCAGTACTTC. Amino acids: CASSLAGDSYEQYF.

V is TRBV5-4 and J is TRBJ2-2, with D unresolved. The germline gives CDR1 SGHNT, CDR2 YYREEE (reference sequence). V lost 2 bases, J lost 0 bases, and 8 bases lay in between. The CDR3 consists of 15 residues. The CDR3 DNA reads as TGTGCCAGCAGCTTTACCGGGTCGAACACCGGGGAGCTGTTTTTT. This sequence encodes CASSFTGSNTGELFF.

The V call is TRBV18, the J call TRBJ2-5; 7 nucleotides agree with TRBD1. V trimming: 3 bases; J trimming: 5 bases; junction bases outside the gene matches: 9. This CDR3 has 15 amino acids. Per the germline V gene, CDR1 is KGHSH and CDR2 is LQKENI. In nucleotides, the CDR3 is TGTGCCAGCTCACCCTTGGACAGGCATGGGGAGACCCAGTACTTC. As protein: CASSPLDRHGETQYF.

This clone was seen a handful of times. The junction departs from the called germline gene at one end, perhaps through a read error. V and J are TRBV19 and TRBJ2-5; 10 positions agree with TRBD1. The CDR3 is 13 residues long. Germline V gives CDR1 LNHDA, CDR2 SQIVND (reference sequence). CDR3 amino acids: CASGMGQGETQYF. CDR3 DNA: TGTGCCAGTGGTATGGGACAGGGGGAGACCCAGTACTTC. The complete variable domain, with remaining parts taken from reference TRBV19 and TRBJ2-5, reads DGGITQSPKYLFRKEGQNVTLSCEQNLNHDAMYWYRQDPGQGLRLIYYSQIVNDFQKGDIAEGYSVSREKKESFPLTVTSAQKNPTAFYLCASGMGQGETQYFGPGTRLLVL.

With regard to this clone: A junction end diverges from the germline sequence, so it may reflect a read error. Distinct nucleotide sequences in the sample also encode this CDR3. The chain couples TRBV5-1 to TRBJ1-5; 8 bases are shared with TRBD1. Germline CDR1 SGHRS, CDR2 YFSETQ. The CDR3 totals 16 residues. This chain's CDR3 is CASSLDAGGGNQPQHF. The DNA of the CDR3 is TGCGCCAGCAGCTTGGATGCAGGGGGCGGCAATCAGCCTCAGCATTTT.

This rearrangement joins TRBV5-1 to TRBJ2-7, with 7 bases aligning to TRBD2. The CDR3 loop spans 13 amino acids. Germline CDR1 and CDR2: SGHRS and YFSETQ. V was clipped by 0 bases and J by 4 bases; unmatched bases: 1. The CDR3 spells CASSLGGGYEQYF. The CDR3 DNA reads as TGCGCCAGCAGCTTGGGCGGGGGTTACGAGCAGTACTTC.

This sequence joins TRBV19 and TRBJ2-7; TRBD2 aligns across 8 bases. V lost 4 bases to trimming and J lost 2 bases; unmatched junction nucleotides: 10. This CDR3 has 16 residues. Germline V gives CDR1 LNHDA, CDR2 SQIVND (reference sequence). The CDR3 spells CASSTGLARTPYEQYF. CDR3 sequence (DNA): TGTGCCAGTAGTACTGGACTAGCCCGCACACCCTACGAGCAGTACTTC.

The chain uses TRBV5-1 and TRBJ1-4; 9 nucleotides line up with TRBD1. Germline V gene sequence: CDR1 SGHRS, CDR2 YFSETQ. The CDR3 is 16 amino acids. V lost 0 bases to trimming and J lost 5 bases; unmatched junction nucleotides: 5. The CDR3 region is CASSLGDRAMNEKLFF. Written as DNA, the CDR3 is TGCGCCAGCAGCTTGGGGGACAGGGCGATGAATGAAAAACTGTTTTTT.